This section outlines one TCR beta chain sequence together with its context. No antigen is known for it. The treatment was: some 20 received Ad26.COV2.S at low or high dose, single or two shots; several received placebo; per-sample allocation not given. Samples analyzed were those drawn on day 63 after the first vaccine or placebo injection. The sample originates from a study of Ad26.COV2.S vaccination and SARS-CoV-2 variants. Findings and limits, study-wide: CD8+ and CD4+ T cells specific for spike reportedly responded with substantial breadth after vaccination. Quantification of TCR breadth and depth may have yielded underestimates of total T cell responses.

The CDR3 spans 14 residues. Germline-derived CDR1 and CDR2 are LGHDT and YNNKEL (reference sequence). V was clipped by 1 base and J by 7 bases, with 11 bases between them. Repertoires were generated with immunoSEQ multiplex PCR, while TCRdb's copy carries only in-frame clones and drops some. The table lists about 320,000 clones, approximately 86% of them singletons. This sequence originates from a person aged 18-65 years who received the Ad26.COV2.S COVID-19 vaccine or a placebo. The gene calls are TRBV3-1 (or the pseudogene TRBV3-2) and TRBJ2-1; perhaps TRBD1 as D (5 bases). Sequenced material: peripheral blood, taken in a trial of Ad26.COV2.S vaccine versus placebo. The CDR3 DNA is TGTGCCAGCAGCCAAGTTACAGGCTCGAATGAGCAGTTCTTC. Translation gives CASSQVTGSNEQFF.